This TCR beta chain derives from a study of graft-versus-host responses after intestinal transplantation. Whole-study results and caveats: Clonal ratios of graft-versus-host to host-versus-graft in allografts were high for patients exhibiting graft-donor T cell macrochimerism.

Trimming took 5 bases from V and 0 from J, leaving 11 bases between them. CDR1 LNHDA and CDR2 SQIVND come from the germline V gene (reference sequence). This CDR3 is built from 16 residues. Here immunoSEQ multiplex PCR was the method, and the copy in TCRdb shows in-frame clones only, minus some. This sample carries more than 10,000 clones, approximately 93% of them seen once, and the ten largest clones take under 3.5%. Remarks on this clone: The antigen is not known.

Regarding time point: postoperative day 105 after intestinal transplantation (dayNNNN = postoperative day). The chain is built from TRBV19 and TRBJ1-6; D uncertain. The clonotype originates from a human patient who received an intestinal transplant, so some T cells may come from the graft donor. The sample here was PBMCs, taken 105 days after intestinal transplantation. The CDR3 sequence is CASSLTESSYNSPLHF. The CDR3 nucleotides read TGTGCCAGTAGTCTGACGGAGAGCTCCTATAATTCACCCCTCCACTTT.